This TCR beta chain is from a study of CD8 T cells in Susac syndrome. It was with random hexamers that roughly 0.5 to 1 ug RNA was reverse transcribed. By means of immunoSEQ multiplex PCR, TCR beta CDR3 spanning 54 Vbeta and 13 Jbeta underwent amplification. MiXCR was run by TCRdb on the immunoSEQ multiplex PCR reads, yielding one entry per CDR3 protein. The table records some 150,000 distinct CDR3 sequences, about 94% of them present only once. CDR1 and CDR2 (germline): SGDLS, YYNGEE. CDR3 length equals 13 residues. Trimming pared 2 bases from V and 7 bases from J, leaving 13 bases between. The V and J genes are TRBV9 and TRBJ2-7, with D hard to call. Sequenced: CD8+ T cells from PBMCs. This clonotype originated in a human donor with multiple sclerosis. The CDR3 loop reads CASSVGTLGEQYF. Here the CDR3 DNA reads TGTGCCAGCAGCGTCGGCACCCTTGGGGAGCAGTACTTC.